The clone carrying this T cell receptor beta chain was recorded a few times. This entry comes from a study of blood T cell repertoires in COVID-19. Clones were read by immunoSEQ multiplex PCR, and TCRdb kept only the in-frame ones, dropping some. This table has some 200,000 clones, less than 90% appearing once. This CDR3 contains 15 residues. The J segment lost 0 bases and the V segment lost 0 bases, leaving 1 base of the junction unmatched. Germline-derived CDR1 and CDR2 are LGHNA and YNFKEQ. The chain links TRBV4-2 to TRBJ1-2; 7 bases line up with TRBD1. Sequenced: peripheral blood. The TCR was taken from a woman older than 75 with COVID-19, enrolled during active disease. The CDR3 sequence: CASSQEGTANYGYTF. The CDR3 region has the DNA TGTGCCAGCAGCCAAGAGGGGACAGCTAACTATGGCTACACCTTC.